This TCR beta chain originates from a study of cytomegalovirus exposure and HLA in healthy donors. There are 14 residues in the CDR3. Germline CDR1 is SNHLY and CDR2 is FYNNEI. The V end lost 6 bases, the J end lost 1 base, and 10 bases lay between the germline ends. On this clone itself: Its antigen is not identified.

Study-wide points: A highly shared variant cluster was judged a likely technical artifact. TCR beta V- and J-gene trimming, according to a later analysis, was linked to a missense DCLRE1C variant. As was reported, the HLA-A and HLA-B alleles of most subjects were accurately predicted from TCR beta sequences.

The PCR employed 60 Vbeta primers together with 13 Jbeta primers. Some clones are missing from TCRdb's copy, which holds only in-frame ones; the method was immunoSEQ multiplex PCR. The table has about 200,000 clones, approximately 70% seen once. This clonotype was sampled from a man aged 40-49 years in good health and CMV-seropositive. The genes are TRBV2 and TRBJ1-5; D is perhaps TRBD1 (5 bases). The sample comprised PBMCs. CDR3 amino acids: CASSMTVSNQPQHF. As DNA, the CDR3 is TGTGCCAGCAGCATGACAGTAAGCAATCAGCCCCAGCATTTT.